This T cell receptor (beta chain) was recovered during a study of neurological immune-mediated disorders. 5'RACE with 10-nucleotide random UMIs generated the cDNA. TCRdb re-analysed the 5' RACE reads in MiXCR, keeping a single row per CDR3 protein. The sample contains about 48,000 distinct CDR3 sequences, roughly 13% of which appear only once. Ten or more counts support this clonotype. This CDR3 region has 16 residues. V lost 5 bases to trimming and J lost 3 bases; unmatched junction nucleotides: 9. CDR1 is MNHEY, CDR2 SVGAGI, per germline. Time point specified: longitudinal time-point 3. The sample consisted of PBMCs. The chain employs TRBV6-5 and TRBJ2-2; 7 bases map to TRBD1. This receptor was obtained from a male donor with HTLV-1-associated myelopathy (HAM/TSP). CDR3: CASSRPDRVDTGELFF. DNA for the CDR3: TGTGCCAGCAGTCGCCCTGACAGGGTGGACACCGGGGAGCTGTTTTTT.